Listed below are T cell receptor beta chains from one sample, sequenced in a study of control samples from healthy donors and cancer patients. The method was immunoSEQ multiplex PCR; TCRdb's version includes in-frame clones alone and lacks a portion of them. This table has 160,000 or so clones, nearly 96% appearing once. Specimen: blood. These receptors originate from a woman between 25 and 40 years old in good health. Both conserved end residues are part of each CDR3. The order of the fields is V gene, J gene, D gene, CDR3 DNA, CDR3 protein. A D gene is named only where the DNA matches it firmly.

TRBV15	TRBJ2-3	.	TGTGCCACCAGCAGAGTAGGCGGAAGAACTAGCACAGATACGCAGTATTTT	CATSRVGGRTSTDTQYF
TRBV6-2/TRBV6-3	TRBJ2-3	TRBD1	TGTGCCAGCAGTTTCTCCCGGGACAGGGGGATCCTGGGGCACAGAGATACGCAGTATTTT	CASSFSRDRGILGHRDTQYF
TRBV4-1	TRBJ2-1	TRBD2	TGCGCCAGCAGCCGAGGGGGACTAGCGGGATTAGGTAATGAGCAGTTCTTC	CASSRGGLAGLGNEQFF
TRBV7-3	TRBJ2-7	.	TGTGCCATCTCCTACGAGCAGTACTTC	CAISYEQYF
TRBV7-3	TRBJ1-1	.	TGTGCCAGCAGCCGAGGGGGATTGAACACTGAAGCTTTCTTT	CASSRGGLNTEAFF
TRBV24-1	TRBJ2-1	.	TGTGCCACCAGTGGTACCAATGAGCAGTTCTTC	CATSGTNEQFF
TRBV4-1	TRBJ2-7	.	TGCGCCAGCAGCCGCAAGGGTAGCGAGCAGTACTTC	CASSRKGSEQYF
TRBV19	TRBJ2-7	TRBD2	TGTGCCAGTAGTATCCGGACTAGCGGACTCTCCTACGAGCAGTACTTC	CASSIRTSGLSYEQYF
TRBV5-4	TRBJ2-7	TRBD2	TGTGCCAGCAGCTCCCATCTAGGCGGGGGTATTTCCGAGCAGTACTTC	CASSSHLGGGISEQYF
TRBV19	TRBJ2-7	.	TGTGCCAGTAACCTTTTCCCCCCCGAGGATTACTACGAGCAGTACTTC	CASNLFPPEDYYEQYF
TRBV4-1	TRBJ1-6	TRBD1	TGCGCCAGCAGCCAAGAAACACAGGGGTTCTATAATTCACCCCTCCACTTT	CASSQETQGFYNSPLHF
TRBV7-8	TRBJ2-3	.	TGTGCCAGCAGCTTAGGTACAGGGAAAGATACGCAGTATTTT	CASSLGTGKDTQYF
TRBV6-1	TRBJ1-1	.	TGTGCCAGCAGTGAAATCGGGGACACTGAAGCTTTCTTT	CASSEIGDTEAFF
TRBV6-5	TRBJ2-3	.	TGTGCCAGCACCAAAAGTAGGCTTAGCACAGATACGCAGTATTTT	CASTKSRLSTDTQYF
TRBV6-1	TRBJ2-7	TRBD2	TGTGCCAGCAGTGACCCAGGGACTAGCGGCTCCGTCGTATACGAGCAGTACTTC	CASSDPGTSGSVVYEQYF
TRBV18	TRBJ1-1	.	TGTGCCAGCTCACCGATCCGGGACACTGAAGCTTTCTTT	CASSPIRDTEAFF
TRBV3-1/TRBV3-2	TRBJ1-1	.	TGTGCCAGCGGCCTGAACACTGAAGCTTTCTTT	CASGLNTEAFF
TRBV11-2	TRBJ2-5	.	TGTGCCAGCAGCACCTTAAGGGGCCGGGCGATGGAGACCCAGTACTTC	CASSTLRGRAMETQYF
TRBV7-9	TRBJ2-1	.	TGTGCCAGCAGCTCCGTCATTGGTGGAGCCCACTACAATGAGCAGTTCTTC	CASSSVIGGAHYNEQFF
TRBV6-6	TRBJ1-2	.	TGTGCCAGCAGTTACCCTGGTACGGAGAGGGGCTACACCTTC	CASSYPGTERGYTF
TRBV28	TRBJ1-1	TRBD1	TGTGCCAGCAGTTTCTCAGGGGGAAGCACTGAAGCTTTCTTT	CASSFSGGSTEAFF